Following are 25 T cell receptor beta chains from one sample sequenced in a study of cytomegalovirus exposure and HLA in healthy donors. Primers for the PCR totalled 60 Vbeta and 13 Jbeta. The assay was immunoSEQ multiplex PCR, and TCRdb's table has in-frame clones only and misses some. The data contain 150,000 or so clones, 70% to 85% of them singletons. Sequenced input: PBMCs. Receptors originate from a man aged 45 to 65 in good health and CMV-seropositive.

The V and J genes are TRBV14 and TRBJ2-2; the match to TRBD2 covers 9 bases. This CDR3 region has 16 residues. Germline CDR1 and CDR2: SGHDN and FVKESK. Trimming at V came to 4 bases and at J to 5 bases, leaving 8 bases not matched to a gene. CDR3 loop: CASSPGSGGPTGELFF. In nucleotides, the CDR3 is TGTGCCAGCAGCCCCGGGAGCGGGGGGCCGACCGGGGAGCTGTTTTTT.

This chain uses TRBV18 with TRBJ1-2; TRBD1 aligns across 9 bases. V dropped 3 bases and J dropped 6; count of bases not matched to a gene: 5. From germline, CDR1 is KGHSH and CDR2 LQKENI. This CDR3 region has 14 residues. The CDR3 DNA reads as TGTGCCAGCTCACCGGGACAGGGTATAAATGGCTACACCTTC. This translates into CASSPGQGINGYTF.

The V and J genes are TRBV30 and TRBJ2-5; TRBD2 matches 7 bases. V dropped 0 bases and J dropped 5; count of bases not matched to a gene: 6. The CDR3 spans 14 residues. Germline CDR1 reads GTSNPN; CDR2 reads SVGIG (reference sequence). CDR3 sequence: CAWSVIGGVETQYF. CDR3 DNA: TGTGCCTGGAGTGTAATTGGGGGGGTGGAGACCCAGTACTTC.

The chain combines TRBV4-2 with TRBJ2-2, with TRBD1 identical over 9 bases. The germline CDR1 and CDR2 sequences are LGHNA and YNFKEQ. Trimming cost V 6 bases and J 0 bases; bases outside gene matches: 8. This CDR3 has 17 residues. The CDR3 DNA follows: TGTGCCAGCAGTCAACTGGGACAGGGTACGAACACCGGGGAGCTGTTTTTT. Its protein is CASSQLGQGTNTGELFF.

This clone has just one count. This rearrangement joins TRBV28 to TRBJ2-5; 7 bases match TRBD2. The trim removed 2 bases at V and 11 bases at J, leaving 17 bases unmatched. In germline, CDR1 is MDHEN, CDR2 SYDVKM. The CDR3 has 16 residues. The CDR3 loop is CASSLEFTGGAEEQYF. The CDR3 DNA is TGTGCCAGCAGTTTAGAGTTCACGGGGGGTGCGGAGGAGCAGTACTTC.

Comments on this clone: Other DNA sequences from this sample encode an identical CDR3 as well. The chain carries TRBV27 and TRBJ1-1; the match to TRBD1 covers 11 bases. The CDR3 spans 15 residues. Trimming removed 3 bases from V and 11 bases from J; junction bases left unmatched: 11. Germline V gene sequence: CDR1 MNHEY, CDR2 SMNVEV (reference sequence). CDR3 in amino acids: CASSFAGQGALPAFF. Here the CDR3 DNA reads TGTGCCAGCAGTTTCGCCGGACAGGGGGCGCTTCCTGCTTTCTTT.

This chain joins TRBV9 and TRBJ1-1; D may be TRBD1 (6 bases). CDR3 length: 15 residues. Germline V gene data show CDR1 as SGDLS and CDR2 as YYNGEE. V lost 3 bases, J lost 1 base, and 13 bases lay in between. The CDR3 region is CASSDRPTGNTEAFF. As DNA, the CDR3 is TGTGCCAGCAGCGACCGCCCGACAGGGAACACTGAAGCTTTCTTT. The full variable domain, with the rest looked up from reference TRBV9 and TRBJ1-1, is DSGVTQTPKHLITATGQRVTLRCSPRSGDLSVYWYQQSLDQGLQFLIQYYNGEERAKGNILERFSAQQFPDLHSELNLSSLELGDSALYFCASSDRPTGNTEAFFGQGTRLTVV.

The chain employs TRBV29-1 and TRBJ1-2, with 9 bases aligning to TRBD1. CDR3 length: 15 residues. V was pared by 0 bases and J by 7 bases, with 9 bases of the junction left unmatched. In germline, CDR1 is SQVTM, CDR2 ANQGSEA. CDR3 residues: CSVEEPLTGGAGYTF. The CDR3 DNA follows: TGCAGCGTTGAAGAACCCTTGACAGGGGGTGCTGGCTACACCTTC.

The chain recombines TRBV9 with TRBJ2-3, with 12 nucleotides matching TRBD2. With 5 bases clipped from V and 0 bases from J, the junction kept 1 base outside the gene matches. The germline V gene encodes CDR1 SGDLS and CDR2 YYNGEE. This CDR3 is built from 15 residues. CDR3 sequence (DNA): TGTGCCAGCAGTGGACTAGCGGGGAGCACAGATACGCAGTATTTT. As protein: CASSGLAGSTDTQYF.

The chain carries TRBV9 and TRBJ1-1; D possibly corresponds to TRBD1 (5 bases). V lost 3 bases and J lost 5, with 11 bases in between. This CDR3 has 13 residues. CDR1 is SGDLS and CDR2 is YYNGEE in the germline V gene. This CDR3 reads CASSATAWTEAFF. In DNA form, the CDR3 reads TGTGCCAGCAGCGCGACAGCTTGGACTGAAGCTTTCTTT.

The chain recombines TRBV18 with TRBJ1-3; 12 bases map to TRBD1. The CDR3 sequence is 17 residues long. The V gene end was trimmed by 3 bases and the J gene end by 3 bases; junction bases not matched to a gene: 6. From germline, CDR1 is KGHSH and CDR2 LQKENI. The CDR3 coding sequence is TGTGCCAGCTCACCTGTGGGGACAGGGGGCCGTGGAAACACCATATATTTT. This codes for CASSPVGTGGRGNTIYF.

This chain uses TRBV11-2 with TRBJ2-5; 7 positions agree with TRBD1. There are 17 residues in the CDR3. The J segment lost 4 bases and the V segment lost 1 base, leaving 12 bases of the junction unmatched. From germline, CDR1 is SGHAT and CDR2 FQNNGV. The CDR3 coding sequence is TGTGCCAGCAGCTTAGGCCGACAGGGATTTATGGCAGAGACCCAGTACTTC. Translation: CASSLGRQGFMAETQYF.

This rearrangement joins TRBV7-2 to TRBJ1-1; D is unclear. Germline CDR1 and CDR2: SGHTA and FQGNSA. This CDR3 is built from 13 residues. The V end lost 5 bases, the J end lost 11 bases, and 18 bases lay between the germline ends. For the CDR3, the DNA is TGTGCCAGCAGCCAAGGCCGAACGGAGAGGGCTTTCTTT. Amino acid sequence: CASSQGRTERAFF.

The V gene is TRBV6-5, the J gene TRBJ1-3; D ambiguous. Per the germline V gene, CDR1 is MNHEY and CDR2 is SVGAGI. This CDR3 contains 15 residues. V lost 6 bases to trimming and J lost 0 bases, with 12 bases between them. As DNA, the CDR3 is TGTGCCAGCAGCACAGACGGCAGCTCTGGAAACACCATATATTTT. Amino acids: CASSTDGSSGNTIYF.

V usage is TRBV7-9 and J usage is TRBJ2-3; 9 positions match TRBD1. With 5 bases clipped from V and 2 bases from J, the junction kept 8 bases outside the gene matches. Germline V gives CDR1 SEHNR, CDR2 FQNEAQ (reference sequence). The CDR3 consists of 16 residues. This chain's CDR3 is CASSPYDRGFTDTQYF. CDR3 in DNA: TGTGCCAGCAGCCCCTACGACAGGGGGTTCACAGATACGCAGTATTTT.

This clone was recorded once. The gene calls are TRBV4-1 and TRBJ2-7; weak D call: TRBD1 (5 bases). V gave up 6 bases and J gave up 1 base, with 10 bases separating them. Germline values: CDR1 MGHRA, CDR2 YSYEKL. The CDR3 spans 13 residues. This CDR3 reads CASSIGASYEQYF. In DNA form, the CDR3 reads TGCGCCAGCAGTATTGGGGCTTCCTACGAGCAGTACTTC.

V is TRBV11-2 and J is TRBJ2-1; 7 nucleotides agree with TRBD2. This CDR3 has 16 residues. Germline-derived CDR1 and CDR2 are SGHAT and FQNNGV. The junction had 6 bases not matched to a gene; V was cut back by 0 bases and J by 4 bases. CDR3 amino acids: CASSLDGLAGYNEQFF. In nucleotides, the CDR3 is TGTGCCAGCAGCTTAGATGGGTTAGCGGGTTACAATGAGCAGTTCTTC.

The V call is TRBV30, the J call TRBJ1-6; the match to TRBD1 covers 10 bases. With V trimmed by 0 bases and J by 9 bases, 8 bases remained unmatched. The germline V gene encodes CDR1 GTSNPN and CDR2 SVGIG (reference sequence). The CDR3 has 16 amino acids. As DNA, the CDR3 is TGTGCCTGGAGTGTACTTCAATGGACAGGGGGTTCACCCCTCCACTTT. This gives the protein CAWSVLQWTGGSPLHF.

This chain joins TRBV11-2 and TRBJ2-1; tentative D call: TRBD2 (5 bases). The CDR3 has 15 residues. Germline V gene sequence: CDR1 SGHAT, CDR2 FQNNGV. V lost 3 bases and J lost 8, with 17 bases in between. For the CDR3, the DNA is TGTGCCAGCAGCTTCGACTATCCGGGAATCTATGAGCAGTTCTTC. The encoded protein is CASSFDYPGIYEQFF.

This sequence joins TRBV10-2 and TRBJ2-5; D not certain. Germline CDR1 reads WSHSY; CDR2 reads SAAADI. The V and J ends lost 6 bases and 5 bases respectively, with 10 bases between them. The CDR3 covers 12 residues. The CDR3 protein is CASSGRVETQYF. CDR3 nucleotides: TGCGCCAGCAGCGGTAGAGTTGAGACCCAGTACTTC.

The genes are TRBV5-1 and TRBJ2-1; 16 positions agree with TRBD2. Germline values: CDR1 SGHRS, CDR2 YFSETQ. The CDR3 contains 19 residues. V trimming: 3 bases; J trimming: 0 bases; junction bases outside the gene matches: 6. In nucleotides, the CDR3 is TGCGCCAGCAGCTCTCCGGGACTAGCGGGGGGGGGCTCCTACAATGAGCAGTTCTTC. This encodes CASSSPGLAGGGSYNEQFF.

The V and J genes are TRBV29-1 and TRBJ2-1; D call uncertain. This CDR3 comprises 12 residues. V dropped 4 bases and J dropped 9 bases, with 13 bases sitting between them. In germline, CDR1 is SQVTM, CDR2 ANQGSEA. CDR3 bases: TGCAGCGTTGTAGACTCCCAGGTTGAGCAGTTCTTC. This sequence encodes CSVVDSQVEQFF.

The chain joins TRBV5-1 to TRBJ1-1, with a possible D match to TRBD1 (5 bases). CDR3 size: 12 residues. The V gene's germline CDR1 is SGHRS and CDR2 YFSETQ. Trimming shortened V by 6 bases and J by 10 bases, and 16 bases separated the two germline ends. CDR3 region: CASTQGAGLAFF. The CDR3 DNA is TGCGCCAGCACCCAAGGGGCAGGGTTAGCTTTCTTT.

This chain links TRBV14 with TRBJ1-1; no firm D call. The V gene lost 0 bases and the J gene lost 11 bases, with 10 bases spanning the gap. This CDR3 region has 12 residues. Germline CDR1 SGHDN, CDR2 FVKESK. CDR3 DNA: TGTGCCAGCAGCCAAGACAGGTTAAAGGCTTTCTTT. Its translation: CASSQDRLKAFF.

This chain uses TRBV11-2 with TRBJ2-7; perhaps TRBD1 as D (5 bases). V was pared by 3 bases and J by 2 bases, with 20 bases between. Germline CDR1 SGHAT, CDR2 FQNNGV. This CDR3 has 17 residues. CDR3 bases: TGTGCCAGCAGCTTGATTTCTCGCGCCGACAGTCCCTACGAGCAGTACTTC. Amino acid sequence: CASSLISRADSPYEQYF.